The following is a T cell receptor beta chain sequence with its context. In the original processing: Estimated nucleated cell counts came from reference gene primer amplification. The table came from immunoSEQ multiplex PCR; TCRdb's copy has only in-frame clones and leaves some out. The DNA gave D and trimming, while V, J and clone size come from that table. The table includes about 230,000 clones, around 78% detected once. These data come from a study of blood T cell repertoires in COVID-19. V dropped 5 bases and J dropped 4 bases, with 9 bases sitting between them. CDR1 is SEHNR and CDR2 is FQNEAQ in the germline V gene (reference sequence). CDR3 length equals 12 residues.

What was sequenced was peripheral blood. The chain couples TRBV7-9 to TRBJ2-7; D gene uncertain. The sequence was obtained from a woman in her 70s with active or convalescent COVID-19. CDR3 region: CASSGSGYEQYF. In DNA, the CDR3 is TGTGCCAGCAGCGGGTCGGGTTACGAGCAGTACTTC.